This is a list of T cell receptor beta chains from one sample in a study of post-analysis software for immune sequencing data. A single record per CDR3 protein comes from TCRdb applying MiXCR to the PCR reads. The sample holds 170,000 or so distinct CDR3 sequences, 30% seen once. Sample: blood. These receptors were taken from a girl aged 5-17 years with multiple sclerosis. Each CDR3 is given with its conserved first and last residue. Fields, in order: CDR3 DNA, CDR3 protein, D gene, V gene, clone size, J gene. D genes are given only for firm matches. The size entry is marked missing in some rows and otherwise reads once, few, many or a size class.

TGTGCCAGCAGCTCCCCCTTTGCGGGGGGCCGCTCTGGGGCCAACGTCCTGACTTTC CASSSPFAGGRSGANVLTF TRBD2 TRBV28 few TRBJ2-6
TGTGCCAGCTCACCAATATGGGGTGCGGGTGAAAAACTGTTTTTT CASSPIWGAGEKLFF NA TRBV18 few TRBJ1-4
TGTGCCAGCAGCTTTTCCGGGACTAGCGGTGAGCAGTTCTTC CASSFSGTSGEQFF TRBD2 TRBV7-9 few TRBJ2-1
TGCGCCAGCAGCCAAGAAGGAGCGGGAGGGAGGGAGCAGTACTTC CASSQEGAGGREQYF TRBD2 TRBV4-1 many TRBJ2-5
TGCGCCAGCAGCCAAGGGGACAGCAACAATGAGCAGTTCTTC CASSQGDSNNEQFF TRBD1 TRBV4-1 many TRBJ2-1
TGTGCCAGCAGCTTAACGGGCGGGGGCCTTAATGAGCAGTTCTTC CASSLTGGGLNEQFF NA TRBV7-2 few TRBJ2-1
TGTGCCAGCAGTGAACCCGGGACAGGGATCGACGAGCAGTACTTC CASSEPGTGIDEQYF TRBD1 TRBV2 NA TRBJ2-7
TGTGCCAGCAGTGGGGGATTCGATGAAGCTTTCTTT CASSGGFDEAFF NA TRBV11-1 NA TRBJ1-1
TGTGCCAGCAGCCGAAACGTCGGGAAGATAGCAGATACGCAGTATTTT CASSRNVGKIADTQYF NA TRBV4-2 many TRBJ2-3
TGCAGCGCACCCCCGGCAGTGGGAGGCGAGCAGTTCTTC CSAPPAVGGEQFF NA TRBV29-1 many TRBJ2-1
TGTGCCAGCAGCCAAGGGCTTTACAGGGGGCTGGAAAACGAGCAGTACTTC CASSQGLYRGLENEQYF TRBD1 TRBV3-1 NA TRBJ2-7
TGCGCCAGCAGCGACGGACAGGGAGGATACGAGCAGTACTTC CASSDGQGGYEQYF TRBD1 TRBV5-1 NA TRBJ2-7
TGTGCCAGCAGTCCTACTGCAGCGGGATACACCGGGGAGCTGTTTTTT CASSPTAAGYTGELFF TRBD2 TRBV2 NA TRBJ2-2
TGTGCCAGCAGCGGGTTGGGACCCGAGCAGTACTTC CASSGLGPEQYF NA TRBV7-9 NA TRBJ2-7
TGTGCCAGCAGCTTAGGGATCGGCTACAATGGGCAGTTCTTC CASSLGIGYNGQFF NA TRBV7-7 few TRBJ2-1
TGTGCCAGCAGTGCCACCCCGGGACCCCGGGGCGCAGATACGCAGTATTTT CASSATPGPRGADTQYF NA TRBV12-3/TRBV12-4 NA TRBJ2-3
TGTGCCAGCAAGTCCGGGACAGGATACGAAAAACTGTTTTTT CASKSGTGYEKLFF TRBD1 TRBV6-5 few TRBJ1-4
TGCAGTGCACCGCTAGCGGGAGGGGGCACAGATACGCAGTATTTT CSAPLAGGGTDTQYF TRBD2 TRBV20-1 NA TRBJ2-3
TGTGCCAGCAGCCAATTTATTGACAGGAACACTGAAGCTTTCTTT CASSQFIDRNTEAFF NA TRBV3-1 NA TRBJ1-1
TGCAGTGCTAGGACCCTCGCTTATGGCTACACCTTC CSARTLAYGYTF NA TRBV20-1 many TRBJ1-2
TGTGCCAGCAGCAACAGGGGTGAGCAGTACTTC CASSNRGEQYF TRBD1 TRBV7-8 many TRBJ2-7
TGCAGTGCCCCAAGGGACGGGAGAGGATATACGCAGTATTTT CSAPRDGRGYTQYF NA TRBV20-1 many TRBJ2-3
TGCGCCAGCAGGAGGGGACAGGGGGCCTACGAGCAGTACTTC CASRRGQGAYEQYF TRBD1 TRBV10-2 NA TRBJ2-7
TGTGCCAGCAGCTGGGGACGCCTCACCCAGAGGGGTCCAGAAGCTTTCTTT CASSWGRLTQRGPEAFF NA TRBV6-6 few TRBJ1-1
TGCAGTGCTAGTTTTGAGGGTTCCTACGAGCAGTACTTC CSASFEGSYEQYF NA TRBV20-1 many TRBJ2-7
TGCAGTGCCCCCCCCCTTTTGGCGGACATTTACAATGAGCAGTTCTTC CSAPPLLADIYNEQFF NA TRBV20-1 few TRBJ2-1
TGTGCCAGCAGCGCCCACAGGGGACCCAAAGGCGGGGAGCTGTTTTTT CASSAHRGPKGGELFF TRBD1 TRBV11-2 NA TRBJ2-2
TGTGCCAGCAGTGAACGGACAGGGGGCTTGGGCTACACCTTC CASSERTGGLGYTF TRBD1 TRBV25-1 many TRBJ1-2
TGCAGCGTTGACGGAAACGGAGAGAACACTGAAGCTTTCTTT CSVDGNGENTEAFF NA TRBV29-1 many TRBJ1-1
TGTGCCAGCAGTTTATTTTCGGGGGTTGCGGACGAGCAGTACTTC CASSLFSGVADEQYF NA TRBV27 many TRBJ2-7
TGTGCCAGCAACAATAGCGGGAGACGGTTTGGCAATGAGCAGTTCTTC CASNNSGRRFGNEQFF TRBD2 TRBV28 NA TRBJ2-1
TGTGCCAGCAGCCAGTCCGCGGGACATCCCCTCGAGCAGTACTTC CASSQSAGHPLEQYF NA TRBV7-2 NA TRBJ2-7
TGTGCCAGCACCTGGGACAGCAGCACAGATACGCAGTATTTT CASTWDSSTDTQYF TRBD1 TRBV25-1 NA TRBJ2-3
TGTGCCAGCAGTTTATGGGACAGGGATCGCTACACCTTC CASSLWDRDRYTF TRBD1 TRBV12-3/TRBV12-4 many TRBJ1-2
TGTGCCAGCGCACAATCACAACAGGGAAACACCATATATTTT CASAQSQQGNTIYF NA TRBV6-5 NA TRBJ1-3
TGTGCCAGCAGTGCCAAGTACAGGGGGCTTTCCTACAATGAGCAGTTCTTC CASSAKYRGLSYNEQFF TRBD1 TRBV25-1 many TRBJ2-1
TGTGCCATCAGTGACTGGGGGAAGGTCAACGAGCAGTACTTC CAISDWGKVNEQYF NA TRBV10-3 NA TRBJ2-7
TGTGCCAGCATGTCGCCGGGAGGCTACACCTTC CASMSPGGYTF NA TRBV28 many TRBJ1-2
TGTGCCAGCTCCCCGGACAGGGAGTATGGCTACACCTTC CASSPDREYGYTF TRBD1 TRBV18 few TRBJ1-2
TGTGCCACCAGTGACCCCGGGACAGCACCCTACAATGAGCAGTTCTTC CATSDPGTAPYNEQFF TRBD1 TRBV24-1 NA TRBJ2-1
TGTGCCAGCAGCCAAGGCCCACAGGGTAGCTATGGCTACACCTTC CASSQGPQGSYGYTF NA TRBV3-1 NA TRBJ1-2
TGTGCCAGCAGCGTGGGATGGGGCACCGGGGAGCTGTTTTTT CASSVGWGTGELFF NA TRBV11-3 NA TRBJ2-2